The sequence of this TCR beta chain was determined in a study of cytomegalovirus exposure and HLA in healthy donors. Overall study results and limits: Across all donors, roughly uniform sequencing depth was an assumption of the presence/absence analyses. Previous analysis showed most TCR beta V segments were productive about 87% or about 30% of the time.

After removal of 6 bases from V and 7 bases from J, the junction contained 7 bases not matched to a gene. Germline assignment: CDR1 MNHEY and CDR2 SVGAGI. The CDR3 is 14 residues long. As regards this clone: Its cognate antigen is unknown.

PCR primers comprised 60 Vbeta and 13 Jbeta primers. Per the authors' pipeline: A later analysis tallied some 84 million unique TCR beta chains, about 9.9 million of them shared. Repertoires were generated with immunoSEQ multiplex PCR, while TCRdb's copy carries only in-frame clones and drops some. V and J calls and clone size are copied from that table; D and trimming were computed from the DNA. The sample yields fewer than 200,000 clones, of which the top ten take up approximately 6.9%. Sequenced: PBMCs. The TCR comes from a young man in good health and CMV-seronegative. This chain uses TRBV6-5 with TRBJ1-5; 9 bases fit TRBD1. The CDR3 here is CASRSGQGSQPQHF. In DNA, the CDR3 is TGTGCCAGCAGATCGGGACAGGGCAGCCAGCCCCAGCATTTT.